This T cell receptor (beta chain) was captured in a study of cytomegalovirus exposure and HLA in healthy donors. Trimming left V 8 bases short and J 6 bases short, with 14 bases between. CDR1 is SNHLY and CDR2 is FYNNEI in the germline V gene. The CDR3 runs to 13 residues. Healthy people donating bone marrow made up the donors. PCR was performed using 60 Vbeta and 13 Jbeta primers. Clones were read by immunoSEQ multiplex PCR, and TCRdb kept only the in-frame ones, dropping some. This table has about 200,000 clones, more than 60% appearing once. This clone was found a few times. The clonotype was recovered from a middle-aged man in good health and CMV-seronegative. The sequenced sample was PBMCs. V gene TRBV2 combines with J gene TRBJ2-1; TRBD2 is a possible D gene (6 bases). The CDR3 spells CASLEGFVNEQFF. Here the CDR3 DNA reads TGTGCCAGCCTGGAGGGGTTCGTCAATGAGCAGTTCTTC.